Sequencing of this T cell receptor beta chain was carried out in a study of T-cell reconstitution after alpha-beta-depleted transplantation in children. In its sample, this clonotype was seen a few times. Unique molecular identifiers were built into the TCRbeta library. Using its own MiXCR run on the PCR reads, TCRdb lists one record per CDR3 protein. In the table there are about 610,000 distinct CDR3 sequences, about 10% of which are singletons. Germline CDR1 reads LGHNA; CDR2 reads YSLEER. This CDR3 has 17 amino acids. V was trimmed by 3 bases and J by 0 bases, leaving 16 bases between them. Source: PBMCs from the stem cell graft donor, taken from the stem cell graft. V usage is TRBV4-3 and J usage is TRBJ2-3; a possible D gene is TRBD2 (6 bases). The TCR sequence derives from a human donor who donated a stem cell graft to a child with acute myeloid leukemia. The CDR3 bases are TGCGCCAGCAGCCAGGGGACGGACTATTCTAGCACAGATACGCAGTATTTT. This codes for CASSQGTDYSSTDTQYF.